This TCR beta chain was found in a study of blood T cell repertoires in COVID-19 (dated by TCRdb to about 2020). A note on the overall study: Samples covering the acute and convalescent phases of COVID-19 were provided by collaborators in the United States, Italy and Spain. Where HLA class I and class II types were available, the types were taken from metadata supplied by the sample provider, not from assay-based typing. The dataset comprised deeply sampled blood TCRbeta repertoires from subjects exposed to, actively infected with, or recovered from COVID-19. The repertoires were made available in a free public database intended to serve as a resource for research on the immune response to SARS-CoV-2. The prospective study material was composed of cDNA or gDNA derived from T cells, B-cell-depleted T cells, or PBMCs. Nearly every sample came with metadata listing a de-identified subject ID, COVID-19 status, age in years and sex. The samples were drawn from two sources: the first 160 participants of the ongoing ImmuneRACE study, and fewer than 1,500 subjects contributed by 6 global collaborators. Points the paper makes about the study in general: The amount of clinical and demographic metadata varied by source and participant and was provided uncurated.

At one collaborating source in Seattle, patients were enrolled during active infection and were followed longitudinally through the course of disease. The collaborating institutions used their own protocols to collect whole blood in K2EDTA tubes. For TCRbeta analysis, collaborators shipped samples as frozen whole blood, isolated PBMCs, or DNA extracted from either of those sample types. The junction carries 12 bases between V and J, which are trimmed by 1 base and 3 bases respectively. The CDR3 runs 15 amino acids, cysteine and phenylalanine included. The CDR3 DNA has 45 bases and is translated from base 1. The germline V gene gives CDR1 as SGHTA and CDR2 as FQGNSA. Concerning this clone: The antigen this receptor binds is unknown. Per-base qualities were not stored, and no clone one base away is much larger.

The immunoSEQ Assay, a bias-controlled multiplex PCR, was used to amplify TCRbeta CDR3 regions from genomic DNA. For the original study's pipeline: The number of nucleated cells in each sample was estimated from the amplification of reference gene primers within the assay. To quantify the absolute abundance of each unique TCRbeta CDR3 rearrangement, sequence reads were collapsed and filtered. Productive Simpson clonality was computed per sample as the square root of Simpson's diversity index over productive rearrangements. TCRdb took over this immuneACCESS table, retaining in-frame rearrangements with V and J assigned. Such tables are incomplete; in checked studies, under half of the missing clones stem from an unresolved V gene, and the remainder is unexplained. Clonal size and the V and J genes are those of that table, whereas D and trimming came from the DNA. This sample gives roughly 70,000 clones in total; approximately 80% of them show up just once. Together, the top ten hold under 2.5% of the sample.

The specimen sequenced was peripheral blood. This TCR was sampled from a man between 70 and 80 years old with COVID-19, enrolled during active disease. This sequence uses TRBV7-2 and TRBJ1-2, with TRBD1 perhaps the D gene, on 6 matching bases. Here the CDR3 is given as CASSLGGRRDYGYTF. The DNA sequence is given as TGTGCCAGCAGCTTAGGGGGGCGCAGGGACTATGGCTACACCTTC.